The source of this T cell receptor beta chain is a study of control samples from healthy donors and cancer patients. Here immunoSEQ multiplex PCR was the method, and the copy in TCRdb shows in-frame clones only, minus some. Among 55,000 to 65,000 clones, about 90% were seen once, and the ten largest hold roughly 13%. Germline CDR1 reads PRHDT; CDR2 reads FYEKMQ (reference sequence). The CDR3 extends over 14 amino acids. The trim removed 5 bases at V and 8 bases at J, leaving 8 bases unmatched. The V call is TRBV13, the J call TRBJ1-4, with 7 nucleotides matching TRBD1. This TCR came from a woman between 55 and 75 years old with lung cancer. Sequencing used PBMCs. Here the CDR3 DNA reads TGTGCCAGCAGCCTCACAGGGGTCGAAGAAAAACTGTTTTTT. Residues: CASSLTGVEEKLFF. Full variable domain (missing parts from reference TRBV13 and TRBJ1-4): AAGVIQSPRHLIKEKRETATLKCYPIPRHDTVYWYQQGPGQDPQFLISFYEKMQSDKGSIPDRFSAQQFSDYHSELNMSSLELGDSALYFCASSLTGVEEKLFFGSGTQLSVL.